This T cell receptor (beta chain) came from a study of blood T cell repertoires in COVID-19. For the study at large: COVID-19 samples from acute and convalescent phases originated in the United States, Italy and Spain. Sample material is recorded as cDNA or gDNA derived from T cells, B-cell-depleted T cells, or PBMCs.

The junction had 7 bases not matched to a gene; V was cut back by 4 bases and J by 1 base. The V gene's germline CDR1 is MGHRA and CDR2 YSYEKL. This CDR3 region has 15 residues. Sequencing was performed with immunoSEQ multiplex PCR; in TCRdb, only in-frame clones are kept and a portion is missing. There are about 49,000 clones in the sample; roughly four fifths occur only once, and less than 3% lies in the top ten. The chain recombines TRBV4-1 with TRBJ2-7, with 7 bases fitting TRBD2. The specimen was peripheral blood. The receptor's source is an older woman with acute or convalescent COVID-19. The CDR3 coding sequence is TGCGCCAGCAGCCGGACCGCGGGGGTTTCCTACGAGCAGTACTTC. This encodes CASSRTAGVSYEQYF.